Presented here are 4 T cell receptor beta chains from one specimen sequenced in a study of CXCR3-negative and CXCR3-positive naive CD8 T cells (dated by TCRdb to about 2019). These receptors lack a known antigen. Study-wide findings and limitations: TRB CDR3s from CXCR3-positive naive cells showed higher hydrophobicity (lower Kidera factor 4), lower energy, and higher strength and volume indices than CXCR3-negative naive cells.

Sequencing was performed on a NextSeq 550. The Human TCR Profiling Kit (MiLaboratory) was used to make UMI-labeled 5' RACE TRB cDNA libraries. With the reads reprocessed by TCRdb, a single entry stands for each CDR3 protein sequence and no DNA is reported. The sample's table lists a count of some 120,000 distinct CDR3 sequences. Together, the top ten hold roughly 0.62% of the sample. Sequencing was done on a sample of naive CXCR3+ CD8+ T cells from blood. According to the study, the label for this sample's cell subset or site signals: CD45RO-CCR7+CD27+CD95- naive CD8+ T cells expressing CXCR3 (TNR3+). These receptor sequences come from a human donor in good health. Some clones in this sample may be carry-over from other donors' samples.

V gene TRBV20-1 combines with J gene TRBJ2-1. This CDR3 has 14 amino acids. Germline V CDR1 and CDR2: DFQATT, SNEGSKA (reference sequence). The chain's CDR3 is CSARDLSGYNEQFF.

This chain uses TRBV7-9 with TRBJ1-1; the D gene TCRdb calls, TRBD1, cannot be checked with no DNA. The CDR3 contains 13 residues. The V gene's germline CDR1 is SEHNR and CDR2 FQNEAQ (reference sequence). The CDR3 here is CASSTRGSTEAFF.

The chain links TRBV28 to TRBJ2-7. The CDR3 extends over 11 amino acids. Germline CDR1 MDHEN, CDR2 SYDVKM. CDR3 sequence reads: CASSLRNEQYF. Variable domain in full (rest from reference TRBV28 and TRBJ2-7): DVKVTQSSRYLVKRTGEKVFLECVQDMDHENMFWYRQDPGLGLRLIYFSYDVKMKEKGDIPEGYSVSREKKERFSLILESASTNQTSMYLCASSLRNEQYFGPGTRLTVT.

The gene calls are TRBV7-9 and TRBJ1-1. This CDR3 spans 13 amino acids. Germline loops: CDR1 SEHNR, CDR2 FQNEAQ (reference sequence). CDR3 region: CASSQQGPTEAFF.